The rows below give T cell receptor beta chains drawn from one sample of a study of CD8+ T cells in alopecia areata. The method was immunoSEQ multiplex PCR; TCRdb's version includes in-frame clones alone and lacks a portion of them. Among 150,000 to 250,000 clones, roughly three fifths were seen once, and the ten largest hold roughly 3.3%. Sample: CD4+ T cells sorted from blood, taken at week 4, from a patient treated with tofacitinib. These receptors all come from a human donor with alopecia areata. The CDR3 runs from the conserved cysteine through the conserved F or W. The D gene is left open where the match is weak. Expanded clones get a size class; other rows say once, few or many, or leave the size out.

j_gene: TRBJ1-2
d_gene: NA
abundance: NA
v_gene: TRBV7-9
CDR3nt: TGTGCCAGCAGCTTATCCGGGGCGGGTAACTATGGCTACACCTTC
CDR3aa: CASSLSGAGNYGYTF

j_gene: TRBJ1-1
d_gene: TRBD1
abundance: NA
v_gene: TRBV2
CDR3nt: TGTGCCAGCACGTCCGAGGGGGCGGGCACTGAAGCTTTCTTT
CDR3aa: CASTSEGAGTEAFF

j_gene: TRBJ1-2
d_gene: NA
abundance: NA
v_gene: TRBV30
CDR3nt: TGTGCCTGGAGTGGCGGGTATCCCTATGGCTACACCTTC
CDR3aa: CAWSGGYPYGYTF

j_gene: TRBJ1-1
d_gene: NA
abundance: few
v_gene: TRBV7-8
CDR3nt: TGTGCCAGCAGCTTACGAGCGAGGATGAACACTGAAGCTTTCTTT
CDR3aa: CASSLRARMNTEAFF

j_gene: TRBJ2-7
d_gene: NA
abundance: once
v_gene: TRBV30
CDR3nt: TGTGCCTGGAGTCCCGCCCTTCGGGCAGGGGAATCCTACGAGCAGTACTTC
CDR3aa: CAWSPALRAGESYEQYF

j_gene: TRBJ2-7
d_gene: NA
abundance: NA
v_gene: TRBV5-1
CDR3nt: TGCGCCAGCAGCCTGAGTGGGGCTTACGAGCAGTACTTC
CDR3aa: CASSLSGAYEQYF

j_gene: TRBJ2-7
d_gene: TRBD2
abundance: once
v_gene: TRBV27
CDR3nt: TGTGCCAGCAGGTCGACTAGCGGGGGGTTCTCCTACGAGCAGTACTTC
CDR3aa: CASRSTSGGFSYEQYF

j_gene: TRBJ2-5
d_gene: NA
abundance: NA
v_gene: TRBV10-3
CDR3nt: TGTGCCAGCAGTCAGGAGGGCCGAACCCAGTACTTC
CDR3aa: CASSQEGRTQYF

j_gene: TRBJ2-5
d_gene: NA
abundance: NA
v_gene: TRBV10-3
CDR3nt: TGTGCCATCGGACGGGACCCAGAGACCCAGTACTTC
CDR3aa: CAIGRDPETQYF

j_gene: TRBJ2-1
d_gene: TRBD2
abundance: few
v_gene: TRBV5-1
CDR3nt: TGCGCCAGCAGCTTACTAGCGGGGGGGCAGAATGAGCAGTTCTTC
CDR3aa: CASSLLAGGQNEQFF

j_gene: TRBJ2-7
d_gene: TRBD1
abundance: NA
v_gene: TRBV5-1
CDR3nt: TGCGCCAGCAGCGCGCCCGGACAGGGTCTTGGCGAGCAGTACTTC
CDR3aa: CASSAPGQGLGEQYF

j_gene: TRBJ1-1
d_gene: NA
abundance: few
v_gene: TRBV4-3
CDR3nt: TGCGCCAGCAGCCAAGATCTGGCCTACCGGGGGACTGAAGCTTTCTTT
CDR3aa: CASSQDLAYRGTEAFF

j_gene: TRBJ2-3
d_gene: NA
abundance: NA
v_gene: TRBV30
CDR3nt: TGTGCCTGGAGCTATTTTAAAGGCACAGATACGCAGTATTTT
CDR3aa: CAWSYFKGTDTQYF

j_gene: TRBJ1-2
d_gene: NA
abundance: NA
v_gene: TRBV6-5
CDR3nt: TGTGCCAGCAGTTACGATACAGGGTCCACCAACTATGGCTACACCTTC
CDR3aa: CASSYDTGSTNYGYTF

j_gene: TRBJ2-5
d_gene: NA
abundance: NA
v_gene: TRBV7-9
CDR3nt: TGTGCCAGCAGCCACCCCGGACTCCGGAAAGAGACCCAGTACTTC
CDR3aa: CASSHPGLRKETQYF

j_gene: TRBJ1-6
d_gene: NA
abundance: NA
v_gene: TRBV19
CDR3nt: TGTGCCAGTAGTATAGATCCTTCTGGTTCACCCCTCCACTTT
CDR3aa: CASSIDPSGSPLHF

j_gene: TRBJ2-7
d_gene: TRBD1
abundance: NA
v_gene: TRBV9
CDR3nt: TGTGCCAGCAGCTCATCCCCGTATGGAGGGACAGGGGTCTACGAGCAGTACTTC
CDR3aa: CASSSSPYGGTGVYEQYF

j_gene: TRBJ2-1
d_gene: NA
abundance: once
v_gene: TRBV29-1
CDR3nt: TGCAGCGTTGCCAGGTATGAGGCCTACAATGAGCAGTTCTTC
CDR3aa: CSVARYEAYNEQFF

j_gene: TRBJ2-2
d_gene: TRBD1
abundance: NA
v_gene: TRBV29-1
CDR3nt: TGCAGCGTGGGGACAGGGGTAACCGGGGAGCTGTTTTTT
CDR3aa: CSVGTGVTGELFF

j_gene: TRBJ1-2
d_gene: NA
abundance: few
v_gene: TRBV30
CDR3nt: TGTGCCTGGAGTTTCGGGGTAGTAGGCTACACCTTC
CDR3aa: CAWSFGVVGYTF

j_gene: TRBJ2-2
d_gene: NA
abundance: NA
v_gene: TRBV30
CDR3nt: TGTGCCTGGACTTCCCTCTCAGCCGGGGAGCTGTTTTTT
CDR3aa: CAWTSLSAGELFF

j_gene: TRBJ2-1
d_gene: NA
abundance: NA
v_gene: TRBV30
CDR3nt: TGTGCCTGGAGTACTGGTGCGGCAGTCCATGAGCAGTTCTTC
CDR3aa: CAWSTGAAVHEQFF

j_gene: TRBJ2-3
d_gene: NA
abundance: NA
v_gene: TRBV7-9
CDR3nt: TGTGCCAGCAGCCGAACCACTAGATGGGGGGGCACAGATACGCAGTATTTT
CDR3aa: CASSRTTRWGGTDTQYF

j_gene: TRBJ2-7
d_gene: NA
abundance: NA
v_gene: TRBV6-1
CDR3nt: TGTGCCAGCAGTGAGATAAAGCGTTTTATCTACGAGCAGTACTTC
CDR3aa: CASSEIKRFIYEQYF

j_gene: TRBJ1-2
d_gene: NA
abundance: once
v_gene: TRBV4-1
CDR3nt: TGCGCCAGCAGCCAATCCAGAGCGGTAAATAACTATGGCTACACCTTC
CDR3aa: CASSQSRAVNNYGYTF

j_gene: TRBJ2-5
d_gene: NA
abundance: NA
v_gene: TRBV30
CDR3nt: TGTGCCTGGAGTTCGGGACACTTCCAAGAGACCCAGTACTTC
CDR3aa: CAWSSGHFQETQYF

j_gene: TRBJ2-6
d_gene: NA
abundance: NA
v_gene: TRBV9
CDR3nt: TGTGCCAGCAGCGTAGGCCTCTCTGGGGCCAACGTCCTGACTTTC
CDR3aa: CASSVGLSGANVLTF

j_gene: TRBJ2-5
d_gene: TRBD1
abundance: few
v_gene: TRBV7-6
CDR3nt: TGTGCCAGCAGCCCCGCGAGGACAGGGGCGTCCCAGTACTTC
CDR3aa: CASSPARTGASQYF

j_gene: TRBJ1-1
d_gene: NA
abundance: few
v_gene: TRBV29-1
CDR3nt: TGCAGCGTTGAATCGACAGGAGCCAACACTGAAGCTTTCTTT
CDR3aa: CSVESTGANTEAFF

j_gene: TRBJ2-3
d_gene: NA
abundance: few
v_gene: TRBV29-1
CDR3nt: TGCAGCGTTGAGGGGGGTAGCACAGATACGCAGTATTTT
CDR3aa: CSVEGGSTDTQYF

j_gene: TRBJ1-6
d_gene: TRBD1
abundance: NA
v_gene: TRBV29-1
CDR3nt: TGCAGCGCCGGGACAGATAATTCACCCCTCCACTTT
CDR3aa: CSAGTDNSPLHF

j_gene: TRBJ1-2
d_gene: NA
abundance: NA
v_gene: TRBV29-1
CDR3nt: TGCAGCGTTGAAAAGGAGGGGGTGGGCTATGGCTACACCTTC
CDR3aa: CSVEKEGVGYGYTF

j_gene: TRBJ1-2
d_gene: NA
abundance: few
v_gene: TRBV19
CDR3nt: TGTGCCAGTAGTGCGATGGGCTATGGCTACACCTTC
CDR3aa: CASSAMGYGYTF

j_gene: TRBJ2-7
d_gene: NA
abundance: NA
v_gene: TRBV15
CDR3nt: TGTGCCACCAGCGGGCCTCAATACGAGCAGTACTTC
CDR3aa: CATSGPQYEQYF

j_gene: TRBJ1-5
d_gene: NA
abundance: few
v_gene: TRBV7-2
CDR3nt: TGTGCCAGCGCACAGGGCGGGGGAGGATTTAGCAATCAGCCCCAGCATTTT
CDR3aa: CASAQGGGGFSNQPQHF

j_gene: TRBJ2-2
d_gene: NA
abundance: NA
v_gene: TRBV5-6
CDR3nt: TGTGCCAGCAGGTGGAGCCCCACCGGGGAGCTGTTTTTT
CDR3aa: CASRWSPTGELFF

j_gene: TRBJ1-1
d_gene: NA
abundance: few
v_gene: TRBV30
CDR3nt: TGTGCCTGGAGTGTAACCGGGGGAAACACTGAAGCTTTCTTT
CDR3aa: CAWSVTGGNTEAFF

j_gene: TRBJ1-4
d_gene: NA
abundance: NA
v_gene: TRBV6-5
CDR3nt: TGTGCCAGCAGTTACCTACAGGGAGAAAAACTGTTTTTT
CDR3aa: CASSYLQGEKLFF

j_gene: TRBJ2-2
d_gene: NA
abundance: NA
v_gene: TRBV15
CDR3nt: TGTGCCACCAGCAGAGATGAGGGTCTAACCGGGGAGCTGTTTTTT
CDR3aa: CATSRDEGLTGELFF

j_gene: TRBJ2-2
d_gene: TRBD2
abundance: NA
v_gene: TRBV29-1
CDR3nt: TGCAGCGTTGTTTCAGCGACTAGCGGAACCGGGGAGCTGTTTTTT
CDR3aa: CSVVSATSGTGELFF

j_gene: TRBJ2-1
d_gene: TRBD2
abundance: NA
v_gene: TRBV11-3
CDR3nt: TGTGCCAGCAGCTTTGCTAGCGGGGGTAACAATGAGCAGTTCTTC
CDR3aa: CASSFASGGNNEQFF

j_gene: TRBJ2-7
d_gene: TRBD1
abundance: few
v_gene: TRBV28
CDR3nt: TGTGCCAGCAGTTTACCGACAGGGCCGTACGAGCAGTACTTC
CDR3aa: CASSLPTGPYEQYF

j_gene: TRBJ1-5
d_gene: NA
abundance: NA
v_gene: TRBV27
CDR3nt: TGTGCCAGCAGCCACAGAGGCGGCAATCAGCCCCAGCATTTT
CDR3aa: CASSHRGGNQPQHF

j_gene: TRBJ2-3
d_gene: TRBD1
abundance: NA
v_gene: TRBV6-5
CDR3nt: TGTGCCAGCGCTCCATCGCCGGGACAGACAGATACGCAGTATTTT
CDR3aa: CASAPSPGQTDTQYF